This TCR beta chain stems from a study of T cell responses to AZD1222 COVID-19 vaccine. V trimming: 5 bases; J trimming: 4 bases; junction bases outside the gene matches: 6. The CDR3 has 14 amino acids. Per the germline V gene, CDR1 is SGHTA and CDR2 is FQGNSA. Sequenced by immunoSEQ multiplex PCR; TCRdb stores in-frame clones only, minus some. The sample holds tens of thousands of clones, around four fifths seen once. Concerning this clone itself: Its target is unknown.

Findings and caveats of the study: Spike-specific TCR breadth and depth went up after people got two AZD1222 doses.

The rearrangement joins TRBV7-2 to TRBJ2-3; 7 bases agree with TRBD1. Sequencing was performed on peripheral blood, taken on day 0 of AZD1222 vaccination. The TCR sequence derives from an adult in good health. CDR3 sequence: CASSPGGRPDTQYF. CDR3 DNA: TGTGCCAGCAGCCCAGGGGGACGACCAGATACGCAGTATTTT.